This TCR beta chain was captured by sequencing in a study of T cells in localized non-small cell lung cancer. Clones were sequenced by immunoSEQ multiplex PCR, and TCRdb holds only the in-frame ones, with some missing. The sample lists 30,000 to 35,000 clones, roughly 91% occurring once. This clone appeared once. After removal of 4 bases from V and 3 bases from J, the junction contained 7 bases not matched to a gene. Germline CDR1 reads SGHRS; CDR2 reads YFSETQ. The CDR3 contains 16 residues. The sample was peripheral blood, taken before any cancer treatment. The clonotype comes from a female donor older than 55 with stage I lung adenocarcinoma. The gene calls are TRBV5-1 and TRBJ1-5; TRBD1 matches at 10 bases. CDR3 amino acids: CASSLGTGDANQPQHF. Written as DNA, the CDR3 is TGCGCCAGCAGCCTAGGGACAGGGGACGCCAATCAGCCCCAGCATTTT. Filled out from reference TRBV5-1 and TRBJ1-5, the complete variable domain reads KAGVTQTPRYLIKTRGQQVTLSCSPISGHRSVSWYQQTPGQGLQFLFEYFSETQRNKGNFPGRFSGRQFSNSRSEMNVSTLELGDSALYLCASSLGTGDANQPQHFGDGTRLSIL.